What follows describes a single T cell receptor beta chain. Its specificity is not known. Both 60 Vbeta primers and 13 Jbeta primers went into the PCR. The repertoire was sequenced with immunoSEQ multiplex PCR; TCRdb's copy has only in-frame clones and lacks some. Here the sample spans about 160,000 clones, around four fifths being singletons. V dropped 5 bases and J dropped 2 bases, with 15 bases sitting between them. The CDR3 length is 15 residues. Germline V gene sequence: CDR1 SEHNR, CDR2 FQNEAQ (reference sequence). The sample comes from a study of cytomegalovirus exposure and HLA in healthy donors. Overall study context: Findings of an earlier analysis included roughly 120 million unique TCR beta sequences from 180 million or so T cells. Study-wide results and caveats: In vitro assays verified that a few CMV-associated chains recognized CMV antigens specifically. Previously analyzed data showed that most TCR beta V segments were productive at a frequency of about 87% or about 30%.

Sequenced sample: PBMCs. V and J are TRBV7-9 and TRBJ1-2, with D unclear. The TCR originated in a man aged 18 to 30 in good health and CMV-seropositive. The CDR3 region is CASSATENTNYGYTF. The CDR3 DNA sequence: TGTGCCAGCAGCGCCACGGAGAACACCAACTATGGCTACACCTTC.